This TCR beta chain originates from a study of CD8 T cells in Susac syndrome. Negative isolation yielded CD8+ and CD4+ T cells; FACS enriched TEMRA cells. Random hexamers were used to reverse transcribe roughly 0.5 to 1 ug of RNA. Amplification of TCR beta CDR3 used immunoSEQ multiplex PCR across 54 Vbeta and 13 Jbeta. Via MiXCR, TCRdb re-called the immunoSEQ multiplex PCR reads, giving one row per CDR3 protein. In the table there are about 200,000 distinct CDR3 sequences, 90% to 95% of which are singletons. Sequencing was performed on CD4+ T cells from PBMCs. This receptor was obtained from a human donor with multiple sclerosis.

CDR3 loop: CASSDGYGYTF. In DNA, the CDR3 is TGTGCCAGCAGTGACGGCTATGGCTACACCTTC. This chain connects TRBV25-1 to TRBJ1-2; D not certain. CDR1 and CDR2 (germline): MGHDK, SYGVNS. This CDR3 region has 11 residues. Trimming left V 3 bases short and J 4 bases short, with 3 bases between.